This entry lists 6 T cell receptor beta chains sequenced from one sample in a study of T cell responses to AZD1222 COVID-19 vaccine. TCRdb's copy holds only in-frame clones and misses some; the assay was immunoSEQ multiplex PCR. Of over 150,000 clones in the sample, about nine tenths were seen once. The sequencing used peripheral blood, collected on day 0 of AZD1222 vaccination. The receptor set was obtained from an adult in good health.

CDR3 bases: TGTGCCAGTAGCCGGGACCACTCCTACGAGCAGTACTTC. Its protein is CASSRDHSYEQYF. The genes are TRBV19 and TRBJ2-7, with D perhaps given as TRBD1 or TRBD2 (5 bases each). Trimming stripped 6 bases from V and 0 bases from J, with 9 bases between. The CDR3 extends over 13 amino acids. Germline values: CDR1 LNHDA, CDR2 SQIVND (reference sequence).

The chain employs TRBV5-1 and TRBJ2-3; tentatively, D is TRBD2 (6 bases). CDR1 and CDR2 from the germline V gene are SGHRS and YFSETQ. This CDR3 comprises 14 residues. The ends were cut back, 5 bases at V and 1 base at J, with 11 bases in the middle. CDR3 bases: TGCGCCAGCAGGAAGGAGGGCCGCACAGATACGCAGTATTTT. It specifies CASRKEGRTDTQYF.

This clone appeared once. The gene calls are TRBV29-1 and TRBJ2-7; TRBD2 agrees at 8 bases. V was pared by 4 bases and J by 2 bases, with 7 bases of the junction left unmatched. Per germline, CDR1 SQVTM and CDR2 ANQGSEA. This CDR3 is built from 14 residues. CDR3 nucleotide sequence: TGCAGCGTTGTCCGAGCGGGGGCGGCCTACGAGCAGTACTTC. Protein: CSVVRAGAAYEQYF.

The CDR3 is CASSHKAETGFDEQFF. The CDR3 DNA is TGTGCCAGCAGTCATAAGGCGGAGACTGGGTTCGATGAGCAGTTCTTC. The rearrangement links TRBV2 to TRBJ2-1; D not resolved. The CDR3 has 16 amino acids. From germline, CDR1 is SNHLY and CDR2 FYNNEI. The V end lost 5 bases, the J end lost 8 bases, and 22 bases lay between the germline ends.

Written as DNA, the CDR3 is TGTGCCAGCAGCCCGACAGGCCTCCCCCTCTATGGCTACACCTTC. Amino acid sequence: CASSPTGLPLYGYTF. J is TRBJ1-2 and V is TRBV14, with a possible D match to TRBD1 (6 bases). CDR1 is SGHDN, CDR2 FVKESK, per germline. Trimming took off 4 bases at V and 4 bases at J, with 16 bases between the two ends. The CDR3 has 15 residues. The variable domain in full, with the rest retrieved from reference TRBV14 and TRBJ1-2, is EAGVTQFPSHSVIEKGQTVTLRCDPISGHDNLYWYRRVMGKEIKFLLHFVKESKQDESGMPNNRFLAERTGGTYSTLKVQPAELEDSGVYFCASSPTGLPLYGYTFGSGTRLTVV.

The chain has TRBV18 and TRBJ1-1; 7 bases fit TRBD1. CDR3 length: 14 residues. Germline V lookup: CDR1 KGHSH, CDR2 LQKENI. Germline trimming cut 3 bases from V and 1 base from J; bases unmatched to any gene: 2. The CDR3 protein is CASSPDRENTEAFF. In nucleotides, the CDR3 is TGTGCCAGCTCACCCGACAGGGAGAACACTGAAGCTTTCTTT.